The 5 T cell receptor beta chains given below trace back to one sample, sequenced in a study of blood T cell repertoires in COVID-19. TCRdb's table, derived via immunoSEQ multiplex PCR, lists solely in-frame clones and lacks some. In the table there are approximately 100,000 clones, around 90% of which are singletons. The source material was peripheral blood. The receptor source for this set is a human donor in a cohort sampled during active COVID-19.

This chain links TRBV7-9 with TRBJ2-3; D gene uncertain. Looked up from germline, CDR1 is SEHNR and CDR2 is FQNEAQ (reference sequence). CDR3 length: 13 amino acids. V was pared by 6 bases and J by 4 bases, with 11 bases between. The CDR3 region is CASSFGNSDTQYF. CDR3 nucleotides: TGTGCCAGCAGTTTTGGTAACTCAGATACGCAGTATTTT.

This clone was seen once. This rearrangement joins TRBV10-3 to TRBJ1-1; D gene unclear. The V gene's germline CDR1 is ENHRY and CDR2 SYGVKD. The CDR3 is 13 residues long. V gave up 0 bases and J gave up 3 bases, with 5 bases separating them. The CDR3 bases are TGTGCCATCAGTGAGTCGACTCACACTGAAGCTTTCTTT. Translated: CAISESTHTEAFF.

This sequence joins TRBV19 and TRBJ2-7; 8 bases are a match to TRBD1. The length of the CDR3 is 14 residues. CDR1 and CDR2 from the germline V gene are LNHDA and SQIVND (reference sequence). Losses at the gene ends were 3 bases for V and 2 bases for J; bases not matched to a gene: 3. This CDR3 is CASSIADRAYEQYF. CDR3 nucleotides: TGTGCCAGTAGTATTGCGGACAGGGCCTACGAGCAGTACTTC.

The chain carries TRBV6-2 or TRBV6-3 and TRBJ2-1, with a tentative D call TRBD2 (6 bases). The germline V and J ends were trimmed by 5 bases and 8 bases, with 28 bases remaining between them. CDR3 length: 18 residues. The germline CDR1 and CDR2 sequences are MNHEY and SVGEGT. CDR3 sequence reads: CASSVAQREYPLGDEQFF. CDR3 DNA sequence: TGTGCCAGCAGTGTCGCTCAACGGGAGTACCCCCTGGGCGATGAGCAGTTCTTC.

In nucleotides, the CDR3 is TGTGCCGGACAGGGGGCTATCGGGGAGCTGTTTTTT. It translates to CAGQGAIGELFF. The chain joins TRBV19 to TRBJ2-2; 11 bases map to TRBD1. This CDR3 comprises 12 residues. J was trimmed by 7 bases and V by 11 bases; bases with no gene match: 3. The germline gives CDR1 LNHDA, CDR2 SQIVND (reference sequence). Drawing the rest from reference TRBV19 and TRBJ2-2, the complete variable domain is DGGITQSPKYLFRKEGQNVTLSCEQNLNHDAMYWYRQDPGQGLRLIYYSQIVNDFQKGDIAEGYSVSREKKESFPLTVTSAQKNPTAFYLCAGQGAIGELFFGEGSRLTVL.